This TCR beta chain was obtained from a study of CD8+ T cells in alopecia areata. The V gene end was trimmed by 7 bases and the J gene end by 0 bases; junction bases not matched to a gene: 6. Germline loops: CDR1 LNHDA, CDR2 SQIVND (reference sequence). The CDR3 length is 15 residues. cDNA serving as the sequencing template came from extracted, reverse transcribed RNA. Profiling relied on immunoSEQ multiplex PCR, and the TCRdb table lists in-frame clones only, not all of them. In the table there are 120,000 or so clones, roughly two thirds of which are singletons. This receptor was identified in a human donor in good health. The specimen was CD4+ T cells sorted from blood. The chain carries TRBV19 and TRBJ2-1; TRBD2 matches 7 bases. In nucleotides, the CDR3 is TGTGCCAGTATCCCCCCGGGGGGCTCCTACAATGAGCAGTTCTTC. Its protein product is CASIPPGGSYNEQFF.